This is a list of T cell receptor beta chains from one sample in a study of cytomegalovirus exposure and HLA in healthy donors. Using immunoSEQ multiplex PCR, the repertoire was profiled, and TCRdb retains in-frame clones only, with some absent. The table includes 150,000 to 200,000 clones, roughly four fifths detected once. Sequencing was carried out using PBMCs. All receptors come from a woman aged 18-35 years in good health and CMV-seronegative. CDR3s leave out the opening cysteine and the closing phenylalanine or tryptophan.

TRBJ2-5 | TRBV5-1 | ASSLSALAGETQY
TRBJ2-3 | TRBV7-8 | ASSFSTGGSTDTQY
TRBJ2-2 | TRBV11-2 | ASSLVPGTSGGTGELF
TRBJ1-5 | TRBV5-4 | ASSLDGVRPQH
TRBJ2-1 | TRBV19 | ASSMSSGRANNEQF
TRBJ1-4 | TRBV7-8 | ASSLTRTTSRNEKLF
TRBJ2-7 | TRBV19 | ASTPNREIYEQY
TRBJ1-2 | TRBV16 | ASSPKPQGDYGYT
TRBJ1-1 | TRBV5-1 | ASSSRTGTNTEAF
TRBJ2-5 | TRBV28 | ASRNGLAGEQETQY
TRBJ2-5 | TRBV5-6 | ASSAGGETQY
TRBJ2-3 | TRBV5-1 | ASSSGYRVTDTQY
TRBJ1-4 | TRBV5-1 | ASSSHRGHREKLF
TRBJ2-3 | TRBV2 | ASSRGQPGTDTQY
TRBJ1-5 | TRBV6-7 | ASSYGQVFSNQPQH
TRBJ2-5 | TRBV5-1 | ASSPPTGQGQETQY
TRBJ2-7 | TRBV2 | ASSEHYAAEQY
TRBJ2-7 | TRBV29-1 | SVVSRERQY
TRBJ1-1 | TRBV10-2 | ASSGSTYEAF
TRBJ1-2 | TRBV7-9 | ASSFLGDDYGYT
TRBJ2-3 | TRBV5-4 | ASSLDKRASTDTQY
TRBJ2-4 | TRBV6-6 | ASSQTEAKNIQY
TRBJ1-1 | TRBV29-1 | SVSKGMNTEAF
TRBJ2-1 | TRBV15 | ATSAARTSYNEQF
TRBJ1-2 | TRBV11-2 | ASSGQGTRAYGYT
TRBJ2-7 | TRBV5-6 | ASSLLTGEGSYEQY
TRBJ1-2 | TRBV30 | AWSGNPRDTLLYGYT
TRBJ2-1 | TRBV5-1 | ASSAEGTSGRDEQF
TRBJ1-4 | TRBV7-9 | ASSLWREVANEKLF
TRBJ2-1 | TRBV27 | ASSWDRGSGQF
TRBJ2-3 | TRBV6-1 | ATEGGGGGTDTQY
TRBJ1-2 | TRBV6-1 | ASSAPWGLDYGYT
TRBJ2-7 | TRBV7-9 | ASSTGQGFYEQY
TRBJ2-1 | TRBV7-9 | SSSFLGGAYNEQF
TRBJ2-1 | TRBV14 | ASKRTSSYNEQF
TRBJ1-2 | TRBV28 | ASSLSRTGAYYT
TRBJ2-1 | TRBV10-2 | ASSGSRGSLWEQF